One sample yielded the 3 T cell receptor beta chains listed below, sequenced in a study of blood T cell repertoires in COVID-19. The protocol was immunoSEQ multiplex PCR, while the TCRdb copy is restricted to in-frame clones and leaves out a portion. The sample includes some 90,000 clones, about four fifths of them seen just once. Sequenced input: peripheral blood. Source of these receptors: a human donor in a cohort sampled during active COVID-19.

The CDR3 is CASSLSLQAGGRETQYF. The CDR3 DNA reads as TGTGCCAGCAGCTTATCCCTCCAAGCGGGAGGGAGGGAGACCCAGTACTTC. This chain links TRBV7-2 with TRBJ2-5; TRBD2 matches 10 bases. CDR3 length: 17 amino acids. Trimming removed 2 bases from V and 5 bases from J; junction bases left unmatched: 11. CDR1 and CDR2 (germline): SGHTA, FQGNSA.

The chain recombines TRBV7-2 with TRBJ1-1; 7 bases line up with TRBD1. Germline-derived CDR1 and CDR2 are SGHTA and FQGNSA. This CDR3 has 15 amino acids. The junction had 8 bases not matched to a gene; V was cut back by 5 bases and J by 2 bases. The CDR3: CASSPLDRANTEAFF. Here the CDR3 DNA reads TGTGCCAGCAGCCCACTCGACAGGGCCAACACTGAAGCTTTCTTT. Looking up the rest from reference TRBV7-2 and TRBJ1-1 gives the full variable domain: GAGVSQSPSNKVTEKGKDVELRCDPISGHTALYWYRQSLGQGLEFLIYFQGNSAPDKSGLPSDRFSAERTGGSVSTLTIQRTQQEDSAVYLCASSPLDRANTEAFFGQGTRLTVV.

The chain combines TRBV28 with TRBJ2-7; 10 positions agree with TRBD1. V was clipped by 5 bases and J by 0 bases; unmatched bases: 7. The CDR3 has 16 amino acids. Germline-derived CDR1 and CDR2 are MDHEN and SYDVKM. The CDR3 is CASSPWGQGSSYEQYF. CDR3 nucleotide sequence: TGTGCCAGCAGTCCTTGGGGACAGGGGAGCTCCTACGAGCAGTACTTC. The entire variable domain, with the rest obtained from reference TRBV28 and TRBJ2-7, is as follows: DVKVTQSSRYLVKRTGEKVFLECVQDMDHENMFWYRQDPGLGLRLIYFSYDVKMKEKGDIPEGYSVSREKKERFSLILESASTNQTSMYLCASSPWGQGSSYEQYFGPGTRLTVT.